These 32 T cell receptor beta chains share one sample of origin, sequenced in a study of blood T cell repertoires in COVID-19. TCRdb keeps only in-frame clones here, not all; method: immunoSEQ multiplex PCR. The table records about 130,000 clones, around 87% of them present only once. Sequencing input: peripheral blood. These receptors were obtained from a woman between 45 and 60 years old who had recovered from COVID-19.

The rearrangement uses TRBV14 and TRBJ2-4, with 8 bases matching TRBD2. V gave up 3 bases and J gave up 5 bases; unmatched junction bases: 3. In germline, CDR1 is SGHDN, CDR2 FVKESK. The CDR3 contains 14 residues. CDR3 sequence: CASSQAGGENIQYF. The CDR3 coding sequence is TGTGCCAGCAGCCAGGCCGGGGGGGAAAACATTCAGTACTTC.

As to this clone: Other DNA sequences in the same sample also yield this CDR3. The chain combines TRBV6-5 with TRBJ1-5, with D possibly TRBD1 on 5 matching bases. V was pared by 0 bases and J by 1 base, with 7 bases between. Germline V gives CDR1 MNHEY, CDR2 SVGAGI. This CDR3 comprises 15 residues. This CDR3 is CASSYSQGSNQPQHF. In nucleotides, the CDR3 is TGTGCCAGCAGTTACTCGCAGGGCAGCAATCAGCCCCAGCATTTT.

The V and J genes are TRBV19 and TRBJ2-1, with D uncertain. Looked up from germline, CDR1 is LNHDA and CDR2 is SQIVND (reference sequence). This CDR3 is 16 amino acids long. The ends were cut back, 4 bases at V and 0 bases at J, with 13 bases in the middle. The DNA for the CDR3 is TGTGCCAGTAGTACCTACTCCACCTCCTCCTACAATGAGCAGTTCTTC. Residues: CASSTYSTSSYNEQFF.

This clone turned up a few times. The sample has other DNA sequences that encode this CDR3 too. This chain uses TRBV7-9 with TRBJ1-5; D unresolved. The CDR3 is made up of 13 amino acids. Per the germline V gene, CDR1 is SEHNR and CDR2 is FQNEAQ (reference sequence). V gave up 1 base and J gave up 5 bases, with 6 bases separating them. CDR3 protein: CASSLGGHQPQHF. CDR3 in DNA: TGTGCCAGCAGCTTAGGAGGGCATCAGCCCCAGCATTTT. The variable domain in full, with the rest retrieved from reference TRBV7-9 and TRBJ1-5, is DTGVSQNPRHKITKRGQNVTFRCDPISEHNRLYWYRQTLGQGPEFLTYFQNEAQLEKSRLLSDRFSAERPKGSFSTLEIQRTEQGDSAMYLCASSLGGHQPQHFGDGTRLSIL.

J is TRBJ2-7 and V is TRBV5-6, with a tentative D call TRBD1 (5 bases). Per germline, CDR1 SGHDT and CDR2 YYEEEE. The CDR3 contains 16 residues. Trimming pared 0 bases from V and 0 bases from J, leaving 13 bases between. This CDR3 is CASSLALKGPSYEQYF. In nucleotides, the CDR3 is TGTGCCAGCAGCTTGGCCTTGAAGGGGCCCTCCTACGAGCAGTACTTC.

V gene TRBV4-2 combines with J gene TRBJ1-5; a possible D gene is TRBD1 (6 bases). Germline V gene lookup returns CDR1 LGHNA and CDR2 YNFKEQ. Trimming took off 1 base at V and 0 bases at J, with 10 bases between the two ends. The CDR3 length is 16 residues. CDR3 in DNA: TGTGCCAGCAGCCAAGGGGACACCGATAGCAATCAGCCCCAGCATTTT. Translated: CASSQGDTDSNQPQHF.

The J gene is TRBJ1-3, the V gene TRBV7-2; D is unresolved. Deletions cut 2 bases from V and 0 bases from J, with 14 bases between. The V gene's germline CDR1 is SGHTA and CDR2 FQGNSA. This CDR3 region has 17 residues. The DNA for the CDR3 is TGTGCCAGCAGCTTACCCGCGTCGCCCTACTCTGGAAACACCATATATTTT. This gives the protein CASSLPASPYSGNTIYF.

V usage is TRBV19 and J usage is TRBJ1-2, with D perhaps matching TRBD1 (5 bases). Germline V lookup: CDR1 LNHDA, CDR2 SQIVND (reference sequence). The CDR3 loop spans 15 amino acids. Trimming left V 6 bases short and J 4 bases short, with 18 bases between. Here the CDR3 DNA reads TGTGCCAGTAGCAAACCCGGGGGGGTCAGCTATGGCTACACCTTC. The encoded protein is CASSKPGGVSYGYTF. The full variable domain, in which reference TRBV19 and TRBJ1-2 provide the parts outside the CDR3, is DGGITQSPKYLFRKEGQNVTLSCEQNLNHDAMYWYRQDPGQGLRLIYYSQIVNDFQKGDIAEGYSVSREKKESFPLTVTSAQKNPTAFYLCASSKPGGVSYGYTFGSGTRLTVV.

J is TRBJ1-5 and V is TRBV19; 11 nucleotides align to TRBD1. Germline loops: CDR1 LNHDA, CDR2 SQIVND (reference sequence). The CDR3 covers 18 residues. V lost 5 bases and J lost 0; bases outside the gene matches: 9. The CDR3, as DNA: TGTGCCAGTAGTTGGACAGGGGGCGGTGGGTATAGCAATCAGCCCCAGCATTTT. Amino acid sequence: CASSWTGGGGYSNQPQHF.

The chain links TRBV5-6 to TRBJ2-3, with D perhaps matching TRBD2 (5 bases). CDR3 size: 14 residues. Trimming left V 0 bases short and J 2 bases short, with 7 bases between. Germline CDR1 is SGHDT and CDR2 is YYEEEE. The DNA of the CDR3 is TGTGCCAGCAGCTTGGGAGGGTTCACAGATACGCAGTATTTT. As protein: CASSLGGFTDTQYF.

CDR3 region: CASSYRSRNNEQFF. CDR3 DNA: TGTGCCAGCAGTTACCGTTCGAGGAACAATGAGCAGTTCTTC. The rearrangement joins TRBV6-5 to TRBJ2-1, with D hard to call. The germline V and J ends were trimmed by 2 bases and 5 bases, with 10 bases remaining between them. The germline V gene encodes CDR1 MNHEY and CDR2 SVGAGI. The CDR3 runs to 14 residues.

The chain has TRBV2 and TRBJ2-3, with 7 positions matching TRBD1. With V trimmed by 2 bases and J by 5 bases, 4 bases remained unmatched. The germline V gene has CDR1 SNHLY and CDR2 FYNNEI. This CDR3 region has 14 residues. This CDR3 is CASSESTGEDTQYF. The DNA of the CDR3 is TGTGCCAGCAGTGAAAGTACAGGGGAAGATACGCAGTATTTT. The full variable domain, completed using reference TRBV2 and TRBJ2-3, is EPEVTQTPSHQVTQMGQEVILRCVPISNHLYFYWYRQILGQKVEFLVSFYNNEISEKSEIFDDQFSVERPDGSNFTLKIRSTKLEDSAMYFCASSESTGEDTQYFGPGTRLTVL.

V and J are TRBV20-1 and TRBJ2-3; unclear D gene. The germline V gene has CDR1 DFQATT and CDR2 SNEGSKA (reference sequence). CDR3 length equals 11 residues. V shed 1 base and J shed 10 bases, with 9 bases lying between them. CDR3 nucleotide sequence: TGCAGTGCTAGAGTAGACGGGTCGCAGTATTTT. Translation: CSARVDGSQYF.

CDR3 sequence: CASSAKIGDTQYF. For the CDR3, the DNA is TGTGCCAGCAGCGCAAAGATCGGAGATACGCAGTATTTT. The chain links TRBV9 to TRBJ2-3; D uncertain. Between the trimmed V and J ends, which lost 3 bases and 5 bases, there was a span of 10 bases. Germline CDR1 reads SGDLS; CDR2 reads YYNGEE. The length of the CDR3 is 13 residues.

The rearrangement joins TRBV18 to TRBJ1-1; no definite D call. This CDR3 has 15 residues. Germline CDR1 reads KGHSH; CDR2 reads LQKENI. The V gene lost 0 bases and the J gene lost 1 base, with 9 bases spanning the gap. The CDR3 DNA follows: TGTGCCAGCTCACCACCTGGTTACAGGAACACTGAAGCTTTCTTT. This translates into CASSPPGYRNTEAFF.

About this clone: The identical CDR3 is also encoded by other nucleotide sequences in the sample. The chain links TRBV7-2 to TRBJ1-1; the D gene is possibly TRBD1 (5 bases). Trimming removed 2 bases from V and 5 bases from J, with 12 bases in between. The CDR3 is made up of 14 amino acids. Germline V CDR1 and CDR2: SGHTA, FQGNSA. CDR3 DNA sequence: TGTGCCAGCAGCTTACTGGCGGGGGGTACTGAAGCTTTCTTT. This codes for CASSLLAGGTEAFF.

This clone appeared once. The chain recombines TRBV7-9 with TRBJ2-1, with D perhaps TRBD2 (6 bases). Germline V gene data show CDR1 as SEHNR and CDR2 as FQNEAQ (reference sequence). Trimming shortened V by 6 bases and J by 2 bases, and 20 bases separated the two germline ends. CDR3 length equals 17 residues. The CDR3 region is CASSYSYGGGPYNEQFF. In DNA, the CDR3 is TGTGCCAGCAGTTACTCTTACGGGGGTGGCCCCTACAATGAGCAGTTCTTC.

This chain joins TRBV9 and TRBJ2-7, with 11 bases matching TRBD1. V shed 7 bases and J 4 bases; nucleotides not matched to a gene: 16. The CDR3 runs 17 residues. Germline CDR1 and CDR2: SGDLS and YYNGEE. The CDR3 DNA sequence: TGTGCCAGCCGCTTCCTTAGGGGACAGGGGGTTAAGTACGAGCAGTACTTC. This translates into CASRFLRGQGVKYEQYF.

This clone occurred once. This rearrangement joins TRBV30 to TRBJ1-5; no firm D call. V shed 2 bases and J shed 2 bases, with 4 bases lying between them. This CDR3 is built from 12 residues. CDR1 is GTSNPN, CDR2 SVGIG, per germline (reference sequence). As DNA, the CDR3 is TGTGCCTGGAGTCTACGCAATCAGCCCCAGCATTTT. Translation gives CAWSLRNQPQHF.

A few counts support this clone. The V gene is TRBV2, the J gene TRBJ1-5; D perhaps matches TRBD1 (5 bases). This CDR3 spans 14 amino acids. Trimming shortened V by 4 bases and J by 6 bases, and 13 bases separated the two germline ends. CDR1 and CDR2 (germline): SNHLY, FYNNEI. CDR3 amino acids: CASSGQREAQPQHF. DNA for the CDR3: TGTGCCAGCAGTGGACAGCGAGAGGCTCAGCCCCAGCATTTT.

In its sample, this clone was seen once. V usage is TRBV5-1 and J usage is TRBJ2-5; tentative D call: TRBD1 (5 bases). The CDR3 contains 15 residues. Germline CDR1 is SGHRS and CDR2 is YFSETQ. The V gene lost 0 bases and the J gene lost 2 bases, with 11 bases spanning the gap. In DNA, the CDR3 is TGCGCCAGCAGCTTGGACTCAGGGTGGCAAGAGACCCAGTACTTC. Translating gives CASSLDSGWQETQYF.

This chain joins TRBV2 and TRBJ2-2, with TRBD1 matching over 8 bases. CDR3 size: 15 residues. Germline V CDR1 and CDR2: SNHLY, FYNNEI. With V trimmed by 6 bases and J by 6 bases, 9 bases remained unmatched. The CDR3 reads CASSKTGAVAGELFF. CDR3 in DNA: TGTGCCAGCAGCAAGACAGGGGCCGTGGCCGGGGAGCTGTTTTTT.

This chain links TRBV2 with TRBJ2-5, with D perhaps TRBD1 (6 bases). Germline-derived CDR1 and CDR2 are SNHLY and FYNNEI. V was clipped by 4 bases and J by 2 bases, with 11 bases between them. The CDR3 runs 14 residues. The CDR3, as DNA: TGTGCCAGCAGTGTTTTGACAGGACAAGAGACCCAGTACTTC. It yields the protein CASSVLTGQETQYF.

The DNA of the CDR3 is TGTGCCTGGAGTAACAGGGGGGCCGGGGATACGCAGTATTTT. It translates to CAWSNRGAGDTQYF. The chain has TRBV30 and TRBJ2-3, with TRBD1 matching 8 bases. Germline loops: CDR1 GTSNPN, CDR2 SVGIG (reference sequence). J was trimmed by 6 bases and V by 2 bases; bases with no gene match: 7. The CDR3 loop spans 14 amino acids. Full variable domain (rest looked up from reference TRBV30 and TRBJ2-3): SQTIHQWPATLVQPVGSPLSLECTVEGTSNPNLYWYRQAAGRGLQLLFYSVGIGQISSEVPQNLSASRPQDRQFILSSKKLLLSDSGFYLCAWSNRGAGDTQYFGPGTRLTVL.

This clone came up once. The chain links TRBV6-5 to TRBJ2-1; TRBD1 might be the D (6 bases). With 10 bases removed from V and 0 bases from J, the gap between germline ends came to 13 bases. This CDR3 region has 14 residues. In germline, CDR1 is MNHEY, CDR2 SVGAGI. This chain's CDR3 is CATETGFSYNEQFF. DNA for the CDR3: TGTGCCACCGAGACAGGCTTCTCCTACAATGAGCAGTTCTTC.

The V gene is TRBV4-1, the J gene TRBJ2-7, with D possibly matching TRBD1 (5 bases). CDR1 MGHRA and CDR2 YSYEKL come from the germline V gene. The V gene lost 2 bases and the J gene lost 6 bases, with 14 bases spanning the gap. The CDR3 covers 14 residues. The DNA of the CDR3 is TGCGCCAGCAGCCAATACCCAAAGGGGTTCGAGCAGTACTTC. Protein sequence: CASSQYPKGFEQYF.

The chain links TRBV5-1 to TRBJ1-6; D not certain. This CDR3 region has 15 residues. CDR1 and CDR2 (germline): SGHRS, YFSETQ. The V end was cut by 4 bases, the J end by 8 bases, with 16 bases between. The CDR3 sequence: CASSVGLPGDSPLHF. The DNA for the CDR3 is TGCGCCAGCAGCGTGGGCCTACCGGGAGATTCACCCCTCCACTTT.

V and J are TRBV5-1 and TRBJ1-3, with TRBD1 identical over 7 bases. Germline V gives CDR1 SGHRS, CDR2 YFSETQ. The V segment lost 5 bases and the J segment 0 bases; nucleotides outside the gene matches: 2. This CDR3 region has 14 residues. The CDR3 loop reads CASSQGVSGNTIYF. The CDR3, as DNA: TGCGCCAGCAGTCAGGGGGTCTCTGGAAACACCATATATTTT.

The chain links TRBV11-3 to TRBJ2-7; D might be TRBD1 (5 bases). The CDR3 totals 14 residues. CDR1 and CDR2 from the germline V gene are SGHNT and YENEEA. V gave up 2 bases and J gave up 9 bases, with 17 bases separating them. The CDR3 loop reads CASSLSTGDGMQYF. The CDR3 nucleotides are TGTGCCAGCAGCTTAAGTACAGGTGATGGGATGCAGTACTTC.

The V call is TRBV9, the J call TRBJ1-6, with TRBD1 identical over 10 bases. The CDR3 contains 18 residues. Trimming at V came to 3 bases and at J to 5 bases, leaving 11 bases not matched to a gene. Germline loops: CDR1 SGDLS, CDR2 YYNGEE. CDR3 region: CASSGEGDRGGNNSPLHF. The CDR3 DNA reads TGTGCCAGCAGCGGAGAAGGGGACAGGGGAGGAAATAATTCACCCCTCCACTTT.

The V call is TRBV5-5, the J call TRBJ1-2, with 7 bases aligning to TRBD1. Germline CDR1 and CDR2: SGHKS and YYEKEE (reference sequence). J lost 4 bases, V lost 0 bases, and 3 bases had no gene match. CDR3 size: 14 residues. CDR3 sequence: CASSLVQGTYGYTF. In DNA, the CDR3 is TGTGCCAGCAGCTTGGTACAGGGGACCTATGGCTACACCTTC.

The chain links TRBV7-2 to TRBJ2-7; TRBD2 might be the D (6 bases). V was pared by 3 bases and J by 1 base, with 10 bases between. The CDR3 runs to 14 residues. The germline CDR1 and CDR2 sequences are SGHTA and FQGNSA. CDR3 sequence reads: CASSLGLTSYEQYF. As DNA, the CDR3 is TGTGCCAGCAGCTTGGGACTGACGTCCTACGAGCAGTACTTC.